Below are 18 T cell receptor beta chains sequenced from a single sample in a study of molecular identifiers for immune sequencing clone quantification. Using its own MiXCR run on the PCR reads, TCRdb lists one record per CDR3 protein. The sample lists over 550,000 distinct CDR3 sequences; around 25% were seen once. The sequenced sample was naive CD8+ T cells from blood, with Jurkat cell RNA spiked in. Noted subset: FACS-sorted CD8+CD4-CCR7+CD45RA+ naive T cells. The receptors were sampled from a human donor in good health. Some libraries in this study had Jurkat cell RNA spiked in.

The chain couples TRBV27 to TRBJ1-2; 10 nucleotides align to TRBD1. V lost 6 bases, J lost 6 bases, and 4 bases stayed unmatched. The CDR3 totals 13 residues. The germline gives CDR1 MNHEY, CDR2 SMNVEV (reference sequence). In DNA form, the CDR3 reads TGTGCCAGCAGCAAGACAGGGGGCAATGGCTACACCTTC. It translates to CASSKTGGNGYTF.

This clonotype has ten or more counts. The chain employs TRBV29-1 and TRBJ2-7, with D possibly being TRBD1 (5 bases). V lost 6 bases and J lost 6, with 15 bases in between. The CDR3 loop spans 12 amino acids. Germline V CDR1 and CDR2: SQVTM, ANQGSEA. CDR3 protein: CSVADWGAEQYF. The CDR3 DNA is TGCAGCGTGGCCGACTGGGGCGCCGAGCAGTACTTC.

This clonotype was found a few times. The V call is TRBV7-9, the J call TRBJ1-4; no clear D gene. The length of the CDR3 is 16 residues. The V gene lost 5 bases and the J gene lost 2 bases, with 15 bases spanning the gap. CDR1 SEHNR and CDR2 FQNEAQ come from the germline V gene (reference sequence). Here the CDR3 DNA reads TGTGCCAGCAGCCCCGTAACCCCGGGGACTAATGAAAAACTGTTTTTT. Translating gives CASSPVTPGTNEKLFF.

This clonotype was recorded many times. The chain combines TRBV4-1 with TRBJ2-1; 15 bases fit TRBD2. CDR1 and CDR2 from the germline V gene are MGHRA and YSYEKL. There are 15 residues in the CDR3. With V trimmed by 4 bases and J by 7 bases, 2 bases remained unmatched. This CDR3 is CASSPGLAGGNEQFF. CDR3 DNA: TGCGCCAGCAGCCCCGGACTAGCGGGGGGGAATGAGCAGTTCTTC.

This clonotype has a handful of counts. The chain links TRBV30 to TRBJ2-2; no firm D call. V gave up 4 bases and J gave up 5 bases, with 11 bases separating them. From germline, CDR1 is GTSNPN and CDR2 SVGIG (reference sequence). The CDR3 length is 13 residues. The CDR3 sequence: CAWTLLGTGELFF. The CDR3 DNA reads as TGTGCCTGGACCTTACTGGGTACCGGGGAGCTGTTTTTT.

Comments on this clonotype: The junction and the germline gene differ at one end; a read error may be behind it. The chain employs TRBV28 and TRBJ1-1; TRBD1 matches at 10 bases. CDR3 length: 17 amino acids. The V gene's germline CDR1 is MDHEN and CDR2 SYDVKM. The CDR3 is CASSFSPRQGANTKAFF. In DNA, the CDR3 is TGTGCCAGCAGTTTTTCCCCCCGACAGGGGGCAAACACTAAAGCTTTCTTT.

Concerning this clonotype: No conserved phenylalanine or tryptophan ends this CDR3, so it is likely a read error. This chain joins TRBV6-2 or TRBV6-3 and TRBJ2-5; 7 nucleotides line up with TRBD1. The CDR3 runs to 14 residues. Losses at the gene ends were 5 bases for V and 0 bases for J; bases not matched to a gene: 3. Per germline, CDR1 MNHEY and CDR2 SVGEGT. The CDR3 is CASSMGQYQETQYL. In DNA, the CDR3 is TGTGCCAGCAGTATGGGACAGTACCAAGAGACCCAGTACCTC.

About this clonotype: This may be a read error, as it is one base from a much larger clone. The chain carries TRBV5-1 and TRBJ1-5; weak D call: TRBD1 (5 bases). This CDR3 comprises 14 residues. Per the germline V gene, CDR1 is SGHRS and CDR2 is YFSETQ. Trimming stripped 6 bases from V and 9 bases from J, with 19 bases between. The CDR3 DNA follows: TGCGCCAGCACCGCGGGCCCCCCGGGGGGGCCCCAGCATTTT. It is translated as CASTAGPPGGPQHF.

Many counts were recorded for this clonotype. The rearrangement links TRBV4-3 to TRBJ1-1; D is undetermined. Per germline, CDR1 LGHNA and CDR2 YSLEER. The CDR3 extends over 15 amino acids. Between the trimmed V and J ends, which lost 0 bases and 1 base, there was a span of 9 bases. CDR3 residues: CASSQDRNANTEAFF. The CDR3 DNA reads TGCGCCAGCAGCCAAGATCGTAATGCGAACACTGAAGCTTTCTTT.

Comment on this clonotype: This sequence may be a read error, since a much larger clone differs from it by one base. This chain joins TRBV5-8 and TRBJ1-1, with D perhaps matching TRBD1 (6 bases). This CDR3 is built from 15 residues. Germline loops: CDR1 SGHTS, CDR2 YDEGEE. The CDR3 region is CASSFRLGANTEALF. CDR3 coding DNA: TGTGCCAGCAGCTTTCGTTTGGGGGCGAACACTGAAGCTCTCTTT.

This clonotype was observed a few times. This chain joins TRBV6-1 and TRBJ1-2; 7 nucleotides align to TRBD1. CDR1 and CDR2 from the germline V gene are MNHNS and SASEGT. The CDR3 is 16 residues long. With V trimmed by 1 base and J by 2 bases, 7 bases remained unmatched. CDR3 residues: CASSEGDRIVNYGYTF. The CDR3 coding sequence is TGTGCCAGCAGTGAAGGGGACAGAATTGTCAACTATGGCTACACCTTC.

This clonotype was counted a few times. The rearrangement joins TRBV7-9 to TRBJ1-3, with D tentatively TRBD1 (5 bases). The CDR3 is made up of 14 amino acids. CDR1 is SEHNR, CDR2 FQNEAQ, per germline (reference sequence). Between the trimmed V and J ends, which lost 8 bases and 0 bases, there was a span of 11 bases. The CDR3 sequence is CASLGPISGNTIYF. CDR3 DNA: TGTGCCAGCCTGGGACCGATCTCTGGAAACACCATATATTTT.

The chain recombines TRBV7-9 with TRBJ2-7, with D perhaps matching TRBD1 (5 bases). Germline V CDR1 and CDR2: SEHNR, FQNEAQ (reference sequence). The CDR3 extends over 13 amino acids. V was trimmed by 3 bases and J by 6 bases, leaving 12 bases between them. The CDR3 bases are TGTGCCAGCAGCTTCAGGCAGGGTATCGAGCAGTACTTC. It translates to CASSFRQGIEQYF.

The chain uses TRBV9 and TRBJ2-3; D is possibly TRBD1 or TRBD2 (7 bases each). Germline CDR1 is SGDLS and CDR2 is YYNGEE. CDR3 length: 16 residues. V lost 7 bases, J lost 5 bases, and 23 bases lay in between. The CDR3 spells CASSQGGRGRQDTQYF. The CDR3 DNA is TGTGCCAGCTCTCAGGGGGGGCGGGGGCGCCAAGATACGCAGTATTTT. Based on the CDR3 plus reference TRBV9 and TRBJ2-3, the full variable domain is DSGVTQTPKHLITATGQRVTLRCSPRSGDLSVYWYQQSLDQGLQFLIQYYNGEERAKGNILERFSAQQFPDLHSELNLSSLELGDSALYFCASSQGGRGRQDTQYFGPGTRLTVL.

The table lists this clonotype with a few counts. The rearrangement uses TRBV2 and TRBJ2-3; TRBD2 agrees at 10 bases. Germline CDR1 is SNHLY and CDR2 is FYNNEI. After removal of 3 bases from V and 3 bases from J, the junction contained 3 bases not matched to a gene. The CDR3 extends over 15 amino acids. The CDR3 bases are TGTGCCAGCAGTGAGGGACTAGCGTTAACAGATACGCAGTATTTT. This codes for CASSEGLALTDTQYF.

This clonotype was found a few times. No conserved phenylalanine or tryptophan ends this CDR3, so it is likely a read error. The chain couples TRBV5-6 to TRBJ1-3, with 9 bases that match TRBD1. This CDR3 comprises 14 residues. In germline, CDR1 is SGHDT, CDR2 YYEEEE. Germline trimming cut 3 bases from V and 5 bases from J; bases unmatched to any gene: 3. CDR3: CASSSGTGRNTIYY. The CDR3 coding sequence is TGTGCCAGCAGCTCCGGGACAGGGAGAAACACCATATATTAT.

The CDR3 DNA sequence: TGTGCCAGCACAAAACTACTTGGACGGACACAAGAGACCCAGTACTTC. Residues: CASTKLLGRTQETQYF. This chain connects TRBV28 to TRBJ2-5; D is possibly TRBD1 (5 bases). The CDR3 spans 16 residues. Per the germline V gene, CDR1 is MDHEN and CDR2 is SYDVKM. V shed 7 bases and J shed 2 bases, with 20 bases lying between them.

The chain joins TRBV29-1 to TRBJ2-7; 9 nucleotides align to TRBD2. Germline-derived CDR1 and CDR2 are SQVTM and ANQGSEA. V trimming: 7 bases; J trimming: 3 bases; junction bases outside the gene matches: 7. The CDR3 consists of 13 residues. CDR3 amino acids: CSAAGGEIYEQYF. CDR3 coding DNA: TGCAGCGCCGCGGGGGGGGAAATCTACGAGCAGTACTTC.